This paragraph reports one TCR beta chain. Its antigen has not been determined. No much larger clone exists at a distance of one base, and base qualities are not known. Library creation used the immunoSEQ multiplex PCR assay. The multiplex PCR relied on a mix of 60 forward primers for TCR Vbeta segments and 13 reverse primers for TCR Jbeta segments. A multiplex PCR assay on genomic DNA amplified the CDR3 region of rearranged TCR beta genes. The Illumina HiSeq System was used to sequence the amplified TCR beta libraries as 87-base-pair reads. The paper's processing steps were these. Across the 700 or so repertoires, a later analysis counted about 81 million unique TCR beta chains, roughly 11 million of which were shared by at least two donors. Raw reads were error-corrected and collapsed into unique sequences by a nearest-neighbor algorithm in which closely related sequences were merged to remove PCR and sequencing errors. Alignment of CDR3 sequences to IMGT reference sequences was used to assign V, D and J gene segments. Each retained sequence needed at least a six-nucleotide match to both a V gene segment and a J gene segment. A rearrangement was called productive if the CDR3 had no stop codons and remained in frame with V and J, and every other rearrangement was called non-productive. CDR3 was defined by IMGT convention, running from the second conserved V-encoded cysteine to the conserved J-encoded phenylalanine. The earlier analysis of 587 of the donors excluded sequences that lacked an unambiguous match to a single V gene segment. In an earlier analysis of a few hundred of the donors, a V segment was called functional when productive rearrangements were above 56.7%, and segregating when the standard deviation between donors exceeded 5%. To diagnose cytomegalovirus status from the catalog of TCR beta chain sequences, a statistical classification framework was built. V and J gene assignment, in a later analysis, came from comparing TCR nucleotide sequences with IMGT/GENE-DB human TR gene sequences. In a later analysis, CDR3 sequences and most-parsimonious VDJ recombination scenarios were assigned using the TCRdist pipeline. In a later analysis, each TCR beta chain was defined by its CDR3 amino acid sequence together with its V-gene family, and reads lacking a unique V-gene family were excluded. In a later analysis, fewer than 650 highly shared, low-generation-probability nucleotide sequences were removed to address suspected cross-contamination and a sequencing artifact. In a later analysis, a clonal expansion index for each public chain was calculated from normalized within-repertoire ranks of inferred template counts. In a later analysis, generation probabilities were computed with a VDJ recombination model fitted to out-of-frame rearrangements, and the resulting probabilities were checked against IGoR. Hypergeometric tests were used in a later analysis to score TCR-TCR, TCR-HLA and TCR-CMV co-occurrence, with a repertoire-size bias correction applied to the TCR pairs. A later analysis estimated false discovery rates by permuting HLA or CMV assignments 20 times. In a later analysis, co-occurring TCRs were grouped with DBSCAN, and TCRdist sequence similarity was added when clustering was performed within HLA-allele-positive subsets. Repertoires with fewer than 30,000 or more than 120,000 public chains were left out of co-occurrence clustering, as were four to six repertoires with anomalous nucleotide sharing. TCRdb stores this immuneACCESS table with in-frame sequences only. Part of the clones is absent; in the studies checked, under half of the shortfall reflects unresolved V genes, and no reason is known for the rest. V and J calls and clone size follow that table, whereas D and trimming were derived from the DNA. A total of about 110,000 clones appear in this sample, 74% of them only once. Roughly 2.6% of the sample comes from the top ten.

The data originate from a study of cytomegalovirus exposure and HLA in healthy donors (dated by TCRdb to the late 2010s). Regarding the research as a whole: In an earlier analysis of around 540 of the donors, 276 Gb of sequence data and 95 million to 130 million unique TCR beta sequences from 150 million to 200 million T cells were reported. To predict cytomegalovirus infection status, the study combined high-throughput TCR immunosequencing, statistical association of individual TCRs with disease status, and machine learning. Several DR-DQ haplotypes were handled as single units for association and clustering because linkage in the cohort was strong. Of the 398 genotyped donors, 81% were placed in the genetic ancestry cluster associated with self-reported Caucasian donors. Donor age, sex, ethnicity and CMV serostatus were compiled alongside the repertoire data. Every repertoire in the discovery cohort had been generated on one and the same sequencing platform. Genome-wide SNP genotypes for about 65% of the 666 donors were used in a later genetic analysis, which treated that subset as a discovery cohort. A later analysis re-examined previously published TCR beta repertoires from more than 550 donors and added high-resolution HLA genotyping to investigate patterns of TCR occurrence. An early release covering 500 to 750 HLA-typed donors comprised approximately 300 gigabases of sequencing data and about 90 million unique TCR sequences. In an earlier analysis of roughly 580 of the donors, high-throughput TCR beta sequencing was used to judge whether each TCR beta V gene segment behaved as functional or pseudogenic. Among 300 to 500 genotyped donors of the cohort, an average of around 240,000 unique TCR beta nucleotide sequences was sequenced per donor, of which about 19% were non-productive. The number of donors typed differed by locus, with 629-630 for A, B, C, DRB1 and DQB1, roughly 550 for DQA1, 606 for DPA1, and around 460 for DPB1. The T cell repertoires of about 700 subjects were profiled by immunosequencing and related to cytomegalovirus serostatus. A separate validation cohort of approximately 130 different subjects was used in addition to the roughly 700-subject first cohort. HLA typing covered class I and class II loci at four-digit resolution. The aim of the study was to test whether cataloging public T cell receptors could identify signatures of past pathogen exposure. Rather than using new phenotypic data, the later analysis identified candidate immune exposures from TCR beta sequences and from how often those sequences occurred across donors.

Paper-wide results and their limitations: In vitro tests confirmed that three of the cytomegalovirus-associated TCR beta chains recognize cytomegalovirus antigens. While some public TCRs were present in many individuals, most TCR sequences turned up only very rarely across donors. In a later analysis, TCR association rates were found to vary across HLA loci, with the most associated TCRs seen for DRB1 alleles and the fewest for HLA-C alleles. Roughly uniform sequencing depth across donors was assumed in presence/absence analyses, although this assumption may not hold. Because the 87-base-pair reads could not distinguish some IMGT-functional V segments, including TRBV6-2 and TRBV6-3, those segments were excluded. In a later analysis, several top co-occurrence clusters were reported to appear linked to parvovirus B19, influenza, CMV and Epstein-Barr virus. A later analysis found that HLA-associated TCR beta chains were more clonally expanded and had lower generation probabilities than equally common non-associated chains. The authors suggested that the approach could potentially be extended to other disease states and immunological phenotypes. Because counts were too low, roughly 17 rarely observed V segments, including chromosome 9 orphons, were left out of the earlier analysis of roughly 600 of the donors. A later analysis associated some 17,000 TCR beta sequences with specific HLA alleles at a false discovery rate of 0.05. In a later analysis, most CMV-associated TCR beta chains were found to appear HLA-restricted, with HLA associations seemingly driven largely by CMV exposure. The sequencing pipeline was judged likely to have produced a cluster of highly shared sequence variants as a technical artifact. In a later genetic analysis, fewer N-insertions in productive TCRs were reported among donors in an Asian-associated ancestry cluster than the roughly 640-donor mean. In the study, 150 to 200 TCR beta chains were listed as associated with cytomegalovirus. In an earlier analysis of about 550 of the donors, most TCR beta V segments were observed in productive rearrangements about 90% or about 30% of the time, broadly matching IMGT annotations. A further reported finding was that TCR beta sequences accurately predicted the HLA-A and HLA-B alleles for most subjects in the first cohort. In a later genetic analysis, a missense DCLRE1C variant was associated with V-gene and J-gene trimming of TCR beta chains, and the association was replicated in an independent cohort. Because some donors lacked HLA typing at each locus, the association tests relied only on the typed subset. Only TCR beta chains were sequenced in this cohort, and the absence of alpha or paired-chain data limited detectable features. Strong co-occurrence of HLA alleles, especially DR and DQ, made assigning TCR associations to individual alleles difficult. CMV serostatus was the only immune exposure information available for the cohort. Linkage disequilibrium might explain the correlated functional status among segregating V segments, but an unknown experimental factor could not be ruled out. The classifier was reported to diagnose cytomegalovirus status with high specificity and sensitivity in both the original cohort and the validation cohort.

The cohort consisted of 670 or so healthy bone marrow donors. All cohort members were sampled while nominally healthy, although unrecorded immune exposures were likely present. The donor tested CMV seropositive and was one of the 289 seropositive cohort members. A peripheral blood sample was collected from each donor, and TCR beta sequencing was performed on peripheral blood mononuclear cells. The Qiagen DNeasy Blood Extraction Kit was used to extract genomic DNA from the blood cell samples. Including the terminal cysteine and phenylalanine, the CDR3 comprises 14 residues. The CDR3 DNA has 42 bases and is translated from base 1. The germline V gene (reference sequence) sets CDR1 to GTSNPN and CDR2 to SVGIG. A distance of 19 bases separates the germline ends of V and J, which lose 5 bases and 6 bases respectively.

The source is a man aged 50-59 years in good health and CMV-seropositive. Recombination joined TRBV30 with TRBJ1-2, with a weak D call of TRBD1 (5 bases match). Specimen: PBMCs. DNA sequence: TGTGCCTGGGTGGAGGGGACTTGGGGCGATGGCTACACCTTC. Translated, it gives CAWVEGTWGDGYTF.